This TCR beta chain was profiled in a study of T-cell memory formation after mild COVID-19. V lost 3 bases to trimming and J lost 4 bases, with 18 bases between them. This CDR3 is built from 16 residues. Germline V gene lookup returns CDR1 DFQATT and CDR2 SNEGSKA (reference sequence). Constant-segment primers and 5'RACE yielded cDNA libraries for TCR alpha and TCR beta, each carrying sample barcodes and UMIs. One entry per CDR3 protein, called by TCRdb with MiXCR from the 5' RACE reads. The table records 280,000 or so distinct CDR3 sequences, around 8% of them present only once. As to this clonotype: What it recognizes is unknown.

Whole-study findings and limits: CD4+ contracting clones lay mainly in CM and EM, CD8+ ones in EMRA. Among clones contracting day 15 to 85, CD4/CD8 was balanced, whereas later expanders leaned CD4+. Researchers found some responding clones in pre-infection memory, a sign that cross-reactive memory joined.

The origin of this receptor is a man younger than 35 who had mild COVID-19 (a few samples of this study predate the infection). Cell type and time point are not known. Input material: PBMCs or a T cell subset sorted from them (not recorded which). The chain combines TRBV20-1 with TRBJ2-2; D possibly uses TRBD1 or TRBD2 (5 bases each). The CDR3 coding sequence is TGCAGTGCTAGGGGGACCGAGGGGCAGCCCACCGGGGAGCTGTTTTTT. This codes for CSARGTEGQPTGELFF.